This T cell receptor (beta chain) was captured in a study of T-cell reconstitution after alpha-beta-depleted transplantation in children. The V gene end was trimmed by 1 base and the J gene end by 7 bases; junction bases not matched to a gene: 10. Germline values: CDR1 KGHSH, CDR2 LQKENI. This CDR3 comprises 18 residues. A TCRbeta library incorporating unique molecular identifiers was prepared. MiXCR, applied by TCRdb to the PCR reads, yields one record per CDR3 protein. The table records about 500,000 distinct CDR3 sequences, around a third of them present only once. The chain carries TRBV18 and TRBJ2-1; the match to TRBD2 covers 13 bases. The sample consisted of PBMCs from the stem cell graft donor, taken from the stem cell graft. This sequence originates from a human donor who donated a stem cell graft to a child with aplastic anemia. In DNA form, the CDR3 reads TGTGCCAGCTCACCACGGGCTCGGACTAGCGGGAGTGGGAATGAGCAGTTCTTC. Its protein is CASSPRARTSGSGNEQFF. Together with reference TRBV18 and TRBJ2-1, the CDR3 gives the full variable domain: NAGVMQNPRHLVRRRGQEARLRCSPMKGHSHVYWYRQLPEEGLKFMVYLQKENIIDESGMPKERFSAEFPKEGPSILRIQQVVRGDSAAYFCASSPRARTSGSGNEQFFGPGTRLTVL.